What follows is one T cell receptor beta chain and its context. The antigen remains unidentified. The source of the sample is a study of neurological immune-mediated disorders. Study-wide points: Private repertoires in all groups were suggested by the absence of shared CDR3 amino acid sequences among expanded clones across subjects.

The CDR3 consists of 14 residues. Per germline, CDR1 SGHRS and CDR2 YFSETQ. Between the trimmed V and J ends, which lost 1 base and 4 bases, there was a span of 9 bases. A 10-nucleotide random UMI tagged transcripts in template-switch 5'RACE cDNA synthesis. The output of every sequencing run exceeded 190 million TCR-beta sequences, derived from 15-18 subjects. TCRdb passed the 5' RACE reads through MiXCR, listing each CDR3 protein once. This table holds some 4,500 distinct CDR3 sequences, 20% to 30% found once. The rearrangement links TRBV5-1 to TRBJ2-1; TRBD2 might be the D (5 bases). This TCR came from a woman aged 55-69 years with HTLV-1-associated myelopathy (HAM/TSP). The sequencing input was CD8+ T cells from blood. The CDR3 DNA follows: TGCGCCAGCAGCTTGAACGGCGGGTACAATGAGCAGTTCTTC. Protein sequence: CASSLNGGYNEQFF.